The following is a T cell receptor beta chain sequence with its context. Its antigen is unknown. All patients relapsed after autologous stem cell transplantation, and brentuximab vedotin exposure varied. This sample was taken from a study of PD-1 blockade in classical Hodgkin lymphoma. The CDR3 is made up of 14 amino acids. CDR1 is LNHDA, CDR2 SQIVND, per germline (reference sequence). Trimming left V 3 bases short and J 0 bases short, with 9 bases between. The data were produced by immunoSEQ multiplex PCR, yet TCRdb's version contains in-frame clones alone and is incomplete. The repertoire holds under 20,000 clones, roughly 80% seen once, with about 28% in the top ten. The study's findings and limits: By C4D1 there was a significant rise in CD4+ TCR diversity but not in CD8+ TCR diversity.

Specimen: peripheral blood mononuclear cells (PBMCs), collected before the second cycle of nivolumab. This chain joins TRBV19 and TRBJ2-7, with D possibly being TRBD2 (6 bases). The source of this sequence is a human donor with classical Hodgkin lymphoma. The CDR3 loop is CASSIAGTSYEQYF. CDR3 nucleotides: TGTGCCAGTAGTATTGCGGGGACCTCCTACGAGCAGTACTTC.